This record covers a single T cell receptor beta chain. What this receptor recognizes is not known. No per-base quality is available; no much larger clone lies one base away. Trimming at the junction amounts to 5 bases on V and 0 bases on J, and the germline ends lie 17 bases apart. The CDR3, from cysteine to phenylalanine, totals 18 residues. Only the CDR3 DNA stays, 54 bases, in frame from base 1. Looking up the germline V gene yields CDR1 SGHTA and CDR2 FQGNSA. This sample is drawn from a study of control samples from healthy donors and cancer patients (dated by TCRdb to 2018 to 2020). Libraries were built with the immunoSEQ multiplex PCR assay. The clones in this table, taken by TCRdb from immuneACCESS, are in-frame only. Not every clone is retained; where verified, under half of the shortfall comes from an unresolved V gene, and the cause of the rest is unknown. Within this sample are some 120,000 clones, with under 95% of them counted one time only. Together, the top ten hold about 1.5% of the sample.

This clonotype was obtained from a man aged 45-65 years with head and neck cancer. Recombination connected TRBV7-2 to TRBJ2-6; confidence is insufficient to name the D gene. The sample comprised PBMCs. The nucleotides are TGTGCCAGCAGCCCAGGACCCAGTTCTAGCTCTGGGGCCAACGTCCTGACTTTC. The resulting protein is CASSPGPSSSSGANVLTF.